The next 4 T cell receptor beta chains were all read from a single sample in a study of blood T cell repertoires in COVID-19. Assay used: immunoSEQ multiplex PCR; TCRdb lists only in-frame clones, some missing. The sample includes 55,000 to 65,000 clones, roughly 87% of them seen just once. Input material: peripheral blood. Receptor source: a human donor with acute or convalescent COVID-19. The donor label of this sample is uncertain.

The V and J genes are TRBV7-2 and TRBJ2-7, with 7 bases lining up with TRBD2. With V trimmed by 1 base and J by 1 base, 4 bases remained unmatched. CDR1 is SGHTA, CDR2 FQGNSA, per germline. CDR3 length equals 15 residues. The CDR3 here is CASSLVTGGSYEQYF. The DNA for the CDR3 is TGTGCCAGCAGCTTAGTAACGGGAGGTTCCTACGAGCAGTACTTC.

By frequency in the sample, this clone is hyperexpanded. This sequence joins TRBV27 and TRBJ2-1; D might be TRBD1 (5 bases). In germline, CDR1 is MNHEY, CDR2 SMNVEV (reference sequence). The CDR3 is 14 amino acids. V lost 0 bases to trimming and J lost 4 bases, with 7 bases between them. CDR3 sequence (DNA): TGTGCCAGCAGTTTATCGGGGCGGTACAATGAGCAGTTCTTC. This encodes CASSLSGRYNEQFF.

J is TRBJ2-5 and V is TRBV7-3; D is unclear. The germline gives CDR1 SGHTA, CDR2 FQGTGA. Trimming removed 2 bases from V and 3 bases from J, with 7 bases in between. This CDR3 region has 13 residues. In DNA form, the CDR3 reads TGTGCCAGCAGCTTATCCCGGGAAGAGACCCAGTACTTC. Translation gives CASSLSREETQYF.

The rearrangement links TRBV12-3 or TRBV12-4 to TRBJ2-1; D call uncertain. The V end lost 4 bases, the J end lost 4 bases, and 2 bases lay between the germline ends. This CDR3 is 11 amino acids long. CDR3 sequence: CASSSYNEQFF. The CDR3 DNA reads TGTGCCAGCAGTTCATACAATGAGCAGTTCTTC.